A single T cell receptor beta chain is shown here with its context. TCRdb ran MiXCR on the RACE reads and lists one entry per CDR3 protein. Here the sample spans approximately 160,000 distinct CDR3 sequences, around a quarter being singletons. The time point: patch test 3, about 24 weeks after DPC sensitization. This sample's treatment: therapeutic diphenylcyclopropenone sensitization with weekly scalp DPC. This specimen belongs to a study of human T cells and chemical hapten exposure. CDR1 is SQVTM, CDR2 ANQGSEA, per germline. V was pared by 6 bases and J by 2 bases, with 5 bases of the junction left unmatched. The CDR3 loop spans 13 amino acids.

The clonotype was recovered from a woman in her late teens or twenties with alopecia areata. Some clones in this sample may be carry-over from other donors' samples. The starting material was whole blood, obtained in connection with sensitization to the hapten diphenylcyclopropenone (DPC). The chain joins TRBV29-1 to TRBJ2-3; 7 nucleotides agree with TRBD1. The chain's CDR3 is CSVRGLTTDTQYF. CDR3 sequence (DNA): TGCAGCGTCAGGGGGTTAACCACAGATACGCAGTATTTT.